These 20 T cell receptor beta chains were sequenced from one sample in a study of blood T cell repertoires in COVID-19. The assay was immunoSEQ multiplex PCR, and TCRdb's table has in-frame clones only and misses some. The data hold around 68,000 clones, with around 90% observed a single time. Sequenced sample: peripheral blood. The receptors were sampled from a man aged 45-60 years with active COVID-19.

This chain joins TRBV7-9 and TRBJ2-1, with 12 bases that match TRBD2. The V gene's germline CDR1 is SEHNR and CDR2 FQNEAQ (reference sequence). V shed 1 base, J shed 3 bases, and the junction held 7 bases outside the gene matches. The CDR3 is 18 residues long. For the CDR3, the DNA is TGTGCCAGCAGCTTAGACTCTAGGACTAGCGGGAACTACAATGAGCAGTTCTTC. Its translation: CASSLDSRTSGNYNEQFF.

This chain links TRBV2 with TRBJ2-1; D is possibly TRBD1 (5 bases). V was cut by 6 bases and J by 6 bases, with 24 bases left in between. Germline CDR1 SNHLY, CDR2 FYNNEI. This CDR3 has 17 amino acids. The CDR3 is CASSPPYGQGKLNEQFF. The CDR3 DNA reads as TGTGCCAGCAGCCCCCCCTACGGGCAGGGTAAGCTCAATGAGCAGTTCTTC. Drawing the rest from reference TRBV2 and TRBJ2-1, the complete variable domain is EPEVTQTPSHQVTQMGQEVILRCVPISNHLYFYWYRQILGQKVEFLVSFYNNEISEKSEIFDDQFSVERPDGSNFTLKIRSTKLEDSAMYFCASSPPYGQGKLNEQFFGPGTRLTVL.

This chain uses TRBV7-2 with TRBJ2-4, with D possibly matching TRBD2 (6 bases). Germline V gene sequence: CDR1 SGHTA, CDR2 FQGNSA. V was shortened by 1 base and J by 0 bases, with 10 bases between the two germline ends. CDR3 length: 16 amino acids. The CDR3 DNA reads TGTGCCAGCAGCTTAGGGGGGGTCCCAGCCAAAAACATTCAGTACTTC. As protein: CASSLGGVPAKNIQYF.

The chain links TRBV15 to TRBJ2-7, with 9 bases aligning to TRBD1. In germline, CDR1 is LNHNV, CDR2 YYDKDF (reference sequence). After removal of 3 bases from V and 3 bases from J, the junction contained 6 bases not matched to a gene. The CDR3 has 15 residues. The CDR3 protein is CATSSPGTGHYEQYF. The DNA of the CDR3 is TGTGCCACCAGCAGTCCTGGGACAGGGCACTACGAGCAGTACTTC.

The gene calls are TRBV5-6 and TRBJ2-5; 7 bases match TRBD1. This CDR3 spans 19 amino acids. V dropped 7 bases and J dropped 2; count of bases not matched to a gene: 23. Germline V gene lookup returns CDR1 SGHDT and CDR2 YYEEEE. CDR3 amino acids: CASSLLPGQIPLRQETQYF. The DNA of the CDR3 is TGTGCCAGCTCGCTCCTTCCGGGACAGATCCCACTTCGACAAGAGACCCAGTACTTC.

The V call is TRBV7-3, the J call TRBJ2-3; the match to TRBD1 covers 8 bases. The CDR3 length is 16 residues. With 4 bases clipped from V and 0 bases from J, the junction kept 6 bases outside the gene matches. Per the germline V gene, CDR1 is SGHTA and CDR2 is FQGTGA. CDR3 in amino acids: CASSSNGQGSTDTQYF. The CDR3 bases are TGTGCCAGCAGCTCAAACGGACAGGGAAGCACAGATACGCAGTATTTT.

The gene calls are TRBV5-1 and TRBJ2-5; D possibly corresponds to TRBD1 (6 bases). With 4 bases removed from V and 2 bases from J, the gap between germline ends came to 9 bases. Per the germline V gene, CDR1 is SGHRS and CDR2 is YFSETQ. This CDR3 has 13 amino acids. CDR3 nucleotide sequence: TGCGCCAGCAGCCCCGACAGGCAAGAGACCCAGTACTTC. As protein: CASSPDRQETQYF. The whole variable domain, filled in from reference TRBV5-1 and TRBJ2-5, reads KAGVTQTPRYLIKTRGQQVTLSCSPISGHRSVSWYQQTPGQGLQFLFEYFSETQRNKGNFPGRFSGRQFSNSRSEMNVSTLELGDSALYLCASSPDRQETQYFGPGTRLLVL.

CDR3 loop: CASSGGTSGGIEASETQYF. The CDR3 DNA reads as TGTGCCAGCAGCGGTGGGACTAGCGGGGGAATAGAGGCGTCAGAGACCCAGTACTTC. The J gene is TRBJ2-5, the V gene TRBV9; 14 bases agree with TRBD2. Germline V gene lookup returns CDR1 SGDLS and CDR2 YYNGEE. The V gene end was trimmed by 3 bases and the J gene end by 4 bases; junction bases not matched to a gene: 14. There are 19 residues in the CDR3.

The chain carries TRBV19 and TRBJ2-1; 11 bases are a match to TRBD1. V gave up 4 bases and J gave up 5 bases; unmatched junction bases: 10. The CDR3 is 17 residues long. Germline-derived CDR1 and CDR2 are LNHDA and SQIVND (reference sequence). CDR3 DNA: TGTGCCAGTAGTAGTCGGACAGGGGGCTTGAGGGACAATGAGCAGTTCTTC. Translation: CASSSRTGGLRDNEQFF.

CDR3 amino acids: CVRSPRGTFYEQYF. In DNA, the CDR3 is TGTGTCAGAAGCCCCAGGGGCACCTTCTACGAGCAGTACTTC. The chain combines TRBV7-5 with TRBJ2-7; TRBD1 was called by the table and not checked on the DNA. TRBV7-5 is a listed pseudogene. The CDR3 covers 14 residues.

The V call is TRBV29-1, the J call TRBJ2-5, with TRBD2 identical over 8 bases. The germline V gene has CDR1 SQVTM and CDR2 ANQGSEA. V gave up 7 bases and J gave up 3 bases; unmatched junction bases: 4. There are 12 residues in the CDR3. The CDR3 spells CSATTSEETQYF. The CDR3 nucleotides are TGCAGCGCCACGACTAGCGAAGAGACCCAGTACTTC. The whole variable domain, filled in from reference TRBV29-1 and TRBJ2-5, reads SAVISQKPSRDICQRGTSLTIQCQVDSQVTMMFWYRQQPGQSLTLIATANQGSEATYESGFVIDKFPISRPNLTFSTLTVSNMSPEDSSIYLCSATTSEETQYFGPGTRLLVL.

The V and J genes are TRBV9 and TRBJ2-2; D remains ambiguous. Germline loops: CDR1 SGDLS, CDR2 YYNGEE. The CDR3 loop spans 11 amino acids. Trimming removed 5 bases at V and 7 bases at J, with 6 bases between. CDR3 sequence (DNA): TGTGCCAGCAGGGCCAGCGGGGAGCTGTTTTTT. Its translation: CASRASGELFF. Full variable domain (missing parts from reference TRBV9 and TRBJ2-2): DSGVTQTPKHLITATGQRVTLRCSPRSGDLSVYWYQQSLDQGLQFLIQYYNGEERAKGNILERFSAQQFPDLHSELNLSSLELGDSALYFCASRASGELFFGEGSRLTVL.

The table lists this clone with a count of one. The V and J genes are TRBV4-3 and TRBJ2-3; 11 bases map to TRBD2. This CDR3 spans 18 amino acids. After removal of 1 base from V and 0 bases from J, the junction contained 6 bases not matched to a gene. Germline values: CDR1 LGHNA, CDR2 YSLEER. The CDR3 DNA reads as TGCGCCAGCAGCCAAGGACTAGCGGGGCCCTATAGCACAGATACGCAGTATTTT. This codes for CASSQGLAGPYSTDTQYF.

The chain employs TRBV5-1 and TRBJ1-3; 7 bases are shared with TRBD1. The length of the CDR3 is 16 residues. The ends lost 4 bases at V and 4 bases at J; junction bases unmatched: 11. Germline loops: CDR1 SGHRS, CDR2 YFSETQ. As DNA, the CDR3 is TGCGCCAGCAGCCCGACCTCCGGGACAGACGGAAACACCATATATTTT. Encoded protein: CASSPTSGTDGNTIYF. Full variable domain (outside the CDR3, taken from reference TRBV5-1 and TRBJ1-3): KAGVTQTPRYLIKTRGQQVTLSCSPISGHRSVSWYQQTPGQGLQFLFEYFSETQRNKGNFPGRFSGRQFSNSRSEMNVSTLELGDSALYLCASSPTSGTDGNTIYFGEGSWLTVV.

The rearrangement joins TRBV5-1 to TRBJ1-2, with a tentative D call TRBD1 (5 bases). V lost 2 bases and J lost 0, with 11 bases in between. The V gene's germline CDR1 is SGHRS and CDR2 YFSETQ. CDR3 length: 15 amino acids. DNA of the CDR3: TGCGCCAGCAGCTTTGACAGTTTAGCTAACTATGGCTACACCTTC. Protein: CASSFDSLANYGYTF.

This chain connects TRBV2 to TRBJ2-1; D is unresolved. This CDR3 is built from 13 residues. Looked up from germline, CDR1 is SNHLY and CDR2 is FYNNEI. With 2 bases removed from V and 3 bases from J, the gap between germline ends came to 5 bases. The CDR3 sequence is CASSETVYNEQFF. The CDR3 DNA is TGTGCCAGCAGTGAAACTGTCTACAATGAGCAGTTCTTC.

The chain combines TRBV5-6 with TRBJ2-7; TRBD2 agrees at 7 bases. The CDR3 runs to 16 residues. CDR1 and CDR2 (germline): SGHDT, YYEEEE. Trimming at V came to 4 bases and at J to 3 bases, leaving 13 bases not matched to a gene. In DNA form, the CDR3 reads TGTGCCAGCAGCCGCGGGTGGGGGGGACCGAACTACGAGCAGTACTTC. Its protein is CASSRGWGGPNYEQYF.

V gene TRBV11-2 combines with J gene TRBJ2-5, with 9 bases matching TRBD2. Germline V gene sequence: CDR1 SGHAT, CDR2 FQNNGV. After removal of 4 bases from V and 5 bases from J, the junction contained 8 bases not matched to a gene. The CDR3 has 15 residues. CDR3 in amino acids: CASSSSGIVGETQYF. In DNA form, the CDR3 reads TGTGCCAGCAGCTCTAGCGGGATCGTAGGGGAGACCCAGTACTTC.

This chain links TRBV2 with TRBJ1-1; no clear D. This CDR3 is 13 amino acids long. Germline V gene lookup returns CDR1 SNHLY and CDR2 FYNNEI. With 7 bases removed from V and 1 base from J, the gap between germline ends came to 10 bases. The CDR3 loop reads CASTVDTNTEAFF. The CDR3 bases are TGTGCCAGCACCGTCGACACGAACACTGAAGCTTTCTTT.

The rearrangement joins TRBV25-1 to TRBJ1-6; TRBD1 agrees at 11 bases. The CDR3 is made up of 17 amino acids. V shed 6 bases and J 7 bases; nucleotides not matched to a gene: 11. The germline V gene has CDR1 MGHDK and CDR2 SYGVNS. CDR3 residues: CASRRTGGGEGNSPLHF. In DNA form, the CDR3 reads TGTGCCAGCAGGCGGACAGGGGGCGGAGAGGGCAATTCACCCCTCCACTTT.